A selection of T cell receptor beta chains follows, all from one sample in a study of blood T cell repertoires in COVID-19. Produced via immunoSEQ multiplex PCR; TCRdb's table is partial and in-frame only. The table includes 100,000 or so clones, 85% detected once. Sequences were obtained from peripheral blood. The receptors derive from a man aged 45-60 years with active or convalescent COVID-19. CDR3s include the opening cysteine and the closing phenylalanine or tryptophan. The order of the fields is J gene, D gene, clone size, V gene, CDR3 protein, CDR3 DNA. A D gene is named only where the DNA matches it firmly. Rows may omit the clone size; those that give it use once, few, many or a size class.

TRBJ2-3,TRBD2,NA,TRBV27,CASSSAWTSGSADTQYF,TGTGCCAGCAGTTCTGCATGGACTAGCGGGAGTGCTGATACGCAGTATTTT
TRBJ2-7,NA,NA,TRBV5-1,CASSLSGIYEQYF,TGCGCCAGCAGCTTGTCAGGGATATACGAGCAGTACTTC
TRBJ2-5,TRBD2,NA,TRBV5-1,CASKRGGPEGETQYF,TGCGCCAGCAAGCGGGGGGGCCCGGAGGGGGAGACCCAGTACTTC
TRBJ1-6,TRBD1,NA,TRBV18,CASSPDRVIGSPLHF,TGTGCCAGCTCTCCCGACAGGGTGATCGGTTCACCCCTCCACTTT
TRBJ1-3,NA,NA,TRBV18,CASSPKAVSGNTIYF,TGTGCCAGCTCACCAAAAGCGGTCTCTGGAAACACCATATATTTT
TRBJ1-4,NA,NA,TRBV15,CATSRGERRDEKLFF,TGTGCCACCAGCAGAGGGGAACGGAGGGATGAAAAACTGTTTTTT
TRBJ2-7,TRBD2,NA,TRBV11-2,CASSFRTGGLTYEQYF,TGTGCCAGCAGCTTTAGAACGGGAGGGCTAACCTACGAGCAGTACTTC
TRBJ1-1,TRBD1,NA,TRBV28,CASSSTGTGSFAFF,TGTGCCAGCAGCTCTACCGGGACAGGGTCGTTCGCTTTCTTT
TRBJ1-1,NA,NA,TRBV12-5,CASGLREGTEAFF,TGTGCTAGTGGTTTGCGGGAAGGGACTGAAGCTTTCTTT
TRBJ1-1,TRBD1,NA,TRBV7-3,CASSVRQGAITEAFF,TGTGCCAGCAGCGTAAGACAGGGGGCAATCACTGAAGCTTTCTTT
TRBJ1-2,TRBD1,few,TRBV19,CASSQGQGIYGYTF,TGTGCCAGTAGTCAGGGACAGGGAATATATGGCTACACCTTC
TRBJ1-5,TRBD1,few,TRBV19,CASSTDPTGVNQPQHF,TGTGCCAGTAGTACAGACCCGACAGGGGTGAATCAGCCCCAGCATTTT
TRBJ2-2,NA,NA,TRBV4-2,CASSPSYRNTGELFF,TGTGCCAGCAGCCCAAGTTATAGGAACACCGGGGAGCTGTTTTTT
TRBJ1-5,NA,NA,TRBV6-5,CASIPGSPARTQHF,TGTGCCAGCATCCCGGGGTCGCCGGCGAGGACCCAGCATTTT
TRBJ2-1,NA,few,TRBV30,CAWSVGRYNEQFF,TGTGCCTGGAGTGTGGGGAGGTACAATGAGCAGTTCTTC
TRBJ2-3,NA,NA,TRBV24-1,CATSERGNSDTQYF,TGTGCCACCAGTGAAAGAGGGAACTCAGATACGCAGTATTTT
TRBJ2-3,TRBD2,NA,TRBV28,CASDGGSPTDTQYF,TGTGCCAGCGATGGCGGGAGCCCCACAGATACGCAGTATTTT
TRBJ1-5,TRBD1,NA,TRBV30,CAWSASPDRGSQPQHF,TGTGCCTGGAGTGCGTCCCCGGACAGGGGGAGTCAGCCCCAGCATTTT
TRBJ1-1,TRBD1,once,TRBV5-4,CASSLAGGVPRTEAFF,TGTGCCAGCAGCTTGGCAGGGGGCGTCCCACGGACTGAAGCTTTCTTT
TRBJ1-4,NA,NA,TRBV5-6,CASSLNIPNEKLFF,TGTGCCAGCAGCTTAAACATCCCTAATGAAAAACTGTTTTTT
TRBJ2-7,NA,NA,TRBV28,CASSSSAGGFTYEQYF,TGTGCCAGCAGTTCCTCAGCGGGTGGGTTTACGTACGAGCAGTACTTC
TRBJ2-7,TRBD2,NA,TRBV11-3,CASSSWGGGRGYEQYF,TGTGCCAGCAGCTCCTGGGGAGGCGGGAGAGGGTACGAGCAGTACTTC
TRBJ1-5,TRBD1,NA,TRBV10-2,CASATQGDQPQHF,TGCGCCAGCGCCACTCAGGGGGATCAGCCCCAGCATTTT
TRBJ1-6,TRBD1,NA,TRBV18,CASSLGQVGSPLHF,TGTGCCAGCTCACTCGGACAGGTCGGTTCACCCCTCCACTTT
TRBJ2-1,TRBD2,NA,TRBV6-2/TRBV6-3,CASSYQAGHNEQFF,TGTGCCAGCAGTTATCAAGCGGGGCACAATGAGCAGTTCTTC
TRBJ2-3,TRBD1,NA,TRBV3-1/TRBV3-2,CASSQDGLVGGQVDTQYF,TGTGCCAGCAGCCAAGACGGTCTTGTAGGGGGCCAAGTGGATACGCAGTATTTT
TRBJ2-7,NA,NA,TRBV5-4,CASSPRRTAGSGYEQYF,TGTGCCAGCAGCCCGAGACGGACTGCGGGTAGCGGCTACGAGCAGTACTTC
TRBJ1-4,NA,NA,TRBV9,CASSGTATNEKLFF,TGTGCCAGCAGCGGGACAGCAACTAATGAAAAACTGTTTTTT
TRBJ2-1,TRBD2,many,TRBV11-2,CASSSLNRDYLRDEQFF,TGTGCCAGCAGCTCACTAAACCGGGACTACCTTAGGGATGAGCAGTTCTTC
TRBJ1-6,TRBD1,NA,TRBV19,CASSSGTVVSPLHF,TGTGCCAGTAGTTCCGGGACAGTTGTCTCACCCCTCCACTTT
TRBJ2-1,NA,NA,TRBV11-3,CASSHGRFYNEQFF,TGTGCCAGCAGCCACGGGAGATTCTACAATGAGCAGTTCTTC
TRBJ1-2,TRBD1,NA,TRBV5-4,CASSPRQGVNYGYTF,TGTGCCAGCAGCCCCAGACAGGGGGTTAACTATGGCTACACCTTC
TRBJ2-5,TRBD1,NA,TRBV18,CASSQVGQGAFGQETQYF,TGTGCCAGCTCACAGGTCGGACAGGGGGCTTTCGGGCAAGAGACCCAGTACTTC
TRBJ1-5,NA,NA,TRBV6-5,CAINAGSNQPQHF,TGTGCCATTAACGCGGGTAGCAATCAGCCCCAGCATTTT
TRBJ1-3,TRBD1,once,TRBV13,CASSSDPWGQGNTIYF,TGTGCCAGCAGCTCCGACCCCTGGGGACAGGGGAACACCATATATTTT
TRBJ2-5,NA,NA,TRBV3-1/TRBV3-2,CASSLRGQIQETQYF,TGTGCCAGCAGCCTCCGAGGACAGATCCAAGAGACCCAGTACTTC
TRBJ2-3,TRBD2,NA,TRBV6-4,CASSDSKRTSTTDTQYF,TGTGCCAGCAGTGACTCGAAACGGACTAGCACCACAGATACGCAGTATTTT
TRBJ1-3,NA,NA,TRBV19,CASSTLQDSGNTIYF,TGTGCCAGTAGTACCCTCCAGGATTCTGGAAACACCATATATTTT
TRBJ2-1,TRBD1,NA,TRBV25-1,CASSSIQGDRGNNEQFF,TGTGCCAGCAGTTCAATCCAAGGGGACAGGGGGAACAATGAGCAGTTCTTC
TRBJ2-7,NA,NA,TRBV5-1,CASSFWREEEQYF,TGCGCCAGCAGCTTCTGGAGGGAGGAAGAGCAGTACTTC
TRBJ2-5,TRBD1,NA,TRBV25-1,CASRTGDRGQYF,TGTGCCAGCAGGACGGGGGACAGGGGCCAGTACTTC
TRBJ1-5,NA,few,TRBV11-2,CASSSSRGNNQPQHF,TGTGCCAGCAGCTCGTCCAGGGGAAACAATCAGCCCCAGCATTTT
TRBJ2-7,TRBD2,few,TRBV5-1,CASSWGLAETYEQYF,TGCGCCAGCAGCTGGGGACTAGCGGAAACCTACGAGCAGTACTTC